This T cell receptor (beta chain) was retrieved from a study of T cell repertoires in cytomegalovirus infection. Turning to the study itself: Carrying CMV and the relevant HLA type showed in public TCR beta signatures.

TCRdb processed the reads anew with MiXCR; each CDR3 protein has one entry. The repertoire holds roughly 100,000 distinct CDR3 sequences, around 40% seen once, with about three quarters in the top ten. This clonotype was recorded a few times. Its antigen is currently unknown. CDR1 is DFQATT, CDR2 SNEGSKA, per germline (reference sequence). After removal of 5 bases from V and 5 bases from J, the junction contained 13 bases not matched to a gene. The CDR3 runs 16 residues. Sequencing was performed on CD8+ T cells from cultured PBMCs, taken from culture after CMV antigen stimulation. The V and J genes are TRBV20-1 and TRBJ2-5; TRBD1 matches 11 bases. This receptor was identified in a human donor in good health (CMV status not recorded). Some clones in this sample may be carry-over from other donors' samples. The CDR3 is CSADGDRGISGETQYF. The CDR3 DNA follows: TGCAGTGCTGACGGGGACAGGGGGATTTCTGGGGAGACCCAGTACTTC.